The 17 T cell receptor beta chains reported below all come from one sample, sequenced in a study of OX40 agonist ivuxolimab in advanced cancers. Sequencing used immunoSEQ multiplex PCR; TCRdb keeps in-frame clones, though not all of them. This table holds roughly 88,000 clones, around 87% found once. The sample consisted of CD4+ or CD8+ T cells sorted from blood, taken in a trial of the OX40 agonist ivuxolimab. The receptors shown here come from an adult with an advanced solid tumor such as melanoma, head and neck, liver or kidney cancer.

This chain links TRBV15 with TRBJ1-6; 10 bases map to TRBD1. Germline lookup yields CDR1 LNHNV and CDR2 YYDKDF (reference sequence). Germline trimming cut 6 bases from V and 7 bases from J; bases unmatched to any gene: 6. This CDR3 region has 15 residues. The CDR3 DNA sequence: TGTGCCACCAGTTTCCAGGACAGGGGGAATTCACCCCTCCACTTT. As protein: CATSFQDRGNSPLHF.

The rearrangement uses TRBV9 and TRBJ1-4; D not certain. The CDR3 runs to 14 residues. The germline V and J ends were trimmed by 3 bases and 0 bases, with 6 bases remaining between them. Germline CDR1 reads SGDLS; CDR2 reads YYNGEE. The CDR3 loop is CASSARATNEKLFF. The CDR3 coding sequence is TGTGCCAGCAGCGCGCGTGCAACTAATGAAAAACTGTTTTTT.

CDR3 region: CASSIGRASSTDTQYF. CDR3 DNA sequence: TGTGCCAGTAGTATTGGCAGGGCTTCTAGCACAGATACGCAGTATTTT. The chain joins TRBV19 to TRBJ2-3; possibly TRBD1 for D (5 bases). Germline assignment: CDR1 LNHDA and CDR2 SQIVND (reference sequence). Trimming removed 3 bases from V and 0 bases from J, with 13 bases in between. The CDR3 spans 16 residues.

The genes are TRBV28 and TRBJ2-7, with TRBD2 matching 13 bases. V shed 8 bases and J 6 bases; nucleotides not matched to a gene: 10. CDR1 is MDHEN, CDR2 SYDVKM, per germline. CDR3 length: 15 amino acids. Written as DNA, the CDR3 is TGTGCCAGCCATACCTACACTAGCGGGAGGGGCGAGCAGTACTTC. This gives the protein CASHTYTSGRGEQYF.

The CDR3 sequence: CASSPRLLTEAFF. CDR3 DNA: TGTGCCAGCAGCCCAAGGCTTCTCACTGAAGCTTTCTTT. The chain couples TRBV9 to TRBJ1-1, with D hard to call. This CDR3 contains 13 residues. Between the trimmed V and J ends, which lost 4 bases and 4 bases, there was a span of 11 bases. Germline V gene lookup returns CDR1 SGDLS and CDR2 YYNGEE.

As for this clone: An end of the junction does not agree with germline; a read error may underlie this. The V and J genes are TRBV14 and TRBJ1-1, with 7 positions matching TRBD1. The length of the CDR3 is 15 residues. Germline V gene sequence: CDR1 SGHDN, CDR2 FVKESK. CDR3 residues: CASSRGGTEALLVLF. DNA for the CDR3: TGTGCCAGCAGCCGGGGGGGGACAGAGGCCCTTTTAGTCCTCTTT. The full variable domain, rest sourced from reference TRBV14 and TRBJ1-1, is EAGVTQFPSHSVIEKGQTVTLRCDPISGHDNLYWYRRVMGKEIKFLLHFVKESKQDESGMPNNRFLAERTGGTYSTLKVQPAELEDSGVYFCASSRGGTEALLVLFGQGTRLTVV.

The chain recombines TRBV5-8 with TRBJ2-2; D call uncertain. The V and J ends lost 1 base and 2 bases respectively, with 6 bases between them. CDR1 and CDR2 from the germline V gene are SGHTS and YDEGEE. The CDR3 runs to 14 residues. This chain's CDR3 is CASSLLDNTGELFF. The CDR3 DNA sequence: TGTGCCAGCAGCTTGCTGGACAACACCGGGGAGCTGTTTTTT.

The rearrangement uses TRBV27 and TRBJ1-3; perhaps TRBD1 as D (5 bases). The CDR3 length is 14 residues. CDR1 is MNHEY and CDR2 is SMNVEV in the germline V gene (reference sequence). Trimming stripped 2 bases from V and 4 bases from J, with 9 bases between. In nucleotides, the CDR3 is TGTGCCAGCAGTTTAAGGGGTCTAGGAAACACCATATATTTT. Translation: CASSLRGLGNTIYF.

The V and J genes are TRBV27 and TRBJ1-1; D is possibly TRBD1 (6 bases). V lost 6 bases, J lost 7 bases, and 15 bases lay in between. This CDR3 spans 13 amino acids. Per germline, CDR1 MNHEY and CDR2 SMNVEV (reference sequence). The CDR3 spells CASSPRGTGEAFF. CDR3 bases: TGTGCCAGCAGCCCTAGGGGGACCGGTGAAGCTTTCTTT.

CDR3 amino acids: CASRPTSGSSYNEQFF. In DNA, the CDR3 is TGTGCCAGCAGACCAACTAGCGGGAGCTCCTACAATGAGCAGTTCTTC. This rearrangement joins TRBV6-4 to TRBJ2-1, with TRBD2 identical over 11 bases. The CDR3 covers 16 residues. Trimming cost V 6 bases and J 0 bases; bases outside gene matches: 4. CDR1 and CDR2 from the germline V gene are MRHNA and SNTAGT.

The chain links TRBV6-5 to TRBJ1-4, with D perhaps matching TRBD1 (5 bases). This CDR3 has 16 amino acids. Looked up from germline, CDR1 is MNHEY and CDR2 is SVGAGI. V was shortened by 2 bases and J by 0 bases, with 10 bases between the two germline ends. The CDR3, as DNA: TGTGCCAGCAGTTACCAGGGAACTGCAACTAATGAAAAACTGTTTTTT. Amino acid sequence: CASSYQGTATNEKLFF.

The chain is built from TRBV5-8 and TRBJ2-2; 9 bases are a match to TRBD2. CDR1 SGHTS and CDR2 YDEGEE come from the germline V gene. This CDR3 comprises 16 residues. V shed 1 base and J 1 base; nucleotides not matched to a gene: 2. The CDR3 spells CASSLLSGGNTGELFF. CDR3 in DNA: TGTGCCAGCAGCTTGCTTAGCGGGGGGAACACCGGGGAGCTGTTTTTT.

The sample holds a few counts of this clone. The V call is TRBV5-6, the J call TRBJ1-5; 7 bases match TRBD1. CDR1 and CDR2 (germline): SGHDT, YYEEEE. The CDR3 loop spans 15 amino acids. V was pared by 3 bases and J by 6 bases, with 9 bases of the junction left unmatched. For the CDR3, the DNA is TGTGCCAGCAGCTCCTGGGGACAGCTTTCTCAGCCCCAGCATTTT. Residues: CASSSWGQLSQPQHF.

The gene calls are TRBV5-6 and TRBJ2-1, with 13 positions matching TRBD2. The CDR3 has 15 amino acids. The V gene's germline CDR1 is SGHDT and CDR2 YYEEEE. J lost 5 bases, V lost 3 bases, and 2 bases had no gene match. In DNA, the CDR3 is TGTGCCAGCAGCTACGGGACTAGCGGGAACAATGAGCAGTTCTTC. It translates to CASSYGTSGNNEQFF.

The chain uses TRBV11-2 and TRBJ2-7, with 9 nucleotides matching TRBD1. The CDR3 runs to 14 residues. With V trimmed by 5 bases and J by 2 bases, 4 bases remained unmatched. CDR1 is SGHAT and CDR2 is FQNNGV in the germline V gene. The CDR3 spells CASSPRQGAYEQYF. The CDR3, as DNA: TGTGCCAGCAGCCCCCGACAGGGGGCCTACGAGCAGTACTTC.

The V call is TRBV5-4, the J call TRBJ1-3, with 7 bases aligning to TRBD1. Germline lookup yields CDR1 SGHNT and CDR2 YYREEE (reference sequence). V was clipped by 3 bases and J by 0 bases; unmatched bases: 9. The CDR3 runs 17 residues. The CDR3 protein is CASSYNRGAYSGNTIYF. The CDR3 coding sequence is TGTGCCAGCAGCTATAACAGGGGCGCCTACTCTGGAAACACCATATATTTT.

The chain combines TRBV6-1 with TRBJ2-1, with 11 bases lining up with TRBD2. Germline assignment: CDR1 MNHNS and CDR2 SASEGT. The CDR3 runs 15 residues. The junction had 6 bases not matched to a gene; V was cut back by 6 bases and J by 5 bases. CDR3 region: CASRTGTSGNNEQFF. The CDR3 DNA reads TGTGCCAGCAGAACGGGGACTAGCGGAAACAATGAGCAGTTCTTC.